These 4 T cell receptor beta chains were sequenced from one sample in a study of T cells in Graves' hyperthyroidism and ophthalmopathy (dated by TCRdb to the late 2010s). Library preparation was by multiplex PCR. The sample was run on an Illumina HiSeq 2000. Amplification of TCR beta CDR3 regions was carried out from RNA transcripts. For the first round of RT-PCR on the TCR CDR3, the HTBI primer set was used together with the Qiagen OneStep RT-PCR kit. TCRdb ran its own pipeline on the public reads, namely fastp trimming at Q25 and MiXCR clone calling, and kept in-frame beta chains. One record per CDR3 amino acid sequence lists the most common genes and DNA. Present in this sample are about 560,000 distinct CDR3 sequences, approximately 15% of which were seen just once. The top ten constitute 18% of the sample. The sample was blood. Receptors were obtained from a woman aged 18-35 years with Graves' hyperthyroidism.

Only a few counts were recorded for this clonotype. This CDR3 reads CASGRDRNTEAFF. CDR3 coding DNA: TGTGCCAGTGGCCGGGACAGGAACACTGAAGCTTTCTTT. The chain links TRBV19 to TRBJ1-1; 7 nucleotides align to TRBD1. Trimming took 8 bases from V and 1 from J; bases not matched to a gene: 4. The CDR3 has 13 amino acids. The germline gives CDR1 LNHDA, CDR2 SQIVND (reference sequence).

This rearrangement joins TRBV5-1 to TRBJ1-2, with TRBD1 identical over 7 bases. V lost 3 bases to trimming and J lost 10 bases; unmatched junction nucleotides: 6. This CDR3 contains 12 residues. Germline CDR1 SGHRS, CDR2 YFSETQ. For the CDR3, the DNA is TGCGCCAGCAGCTCCCGGGACAGACACTACACCTTC. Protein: CASSSRDRHYTF.

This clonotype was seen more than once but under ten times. The CDR3 region is CAWSVTGAWKQFF. CDR3 DNA: TGTGCCTGGAGTGTAACAGGTGCCTGGAAACAGTTCTTC. V is TRBV30 and J is TRBJ2-1; perhaps TRBD1 as D (5 bases). The germline gives CDR1 GTSNPN, CDR2 SVGIG (reference sequence). The V and J ends lost 0 bases and 13 bases respectively, with 16 bases between them. The CDR3 runs to 13 residues. Full variable domain (missing parts from reference TRBV30 and TRBJ2-1): SQTIHQWPATLVQPVGSPLSLECTVEGTSNPNLYWYRQAAGRGLQLLFYSVGIGQISSEVPQNLSASRPQDRQFILSSKKLLLSDSGFYLCAWSVTGAWKQFFGPGTRLTVL.

CDR3 sequence reads: CASSHGGTPQETQYF. Here the CDR3 DNA reads TGTGCCAGCAGCCATGGCGGGACTCCACAAGAGACCCAGTACTTC. The V gene is TRBV7-2, the J gene TRBJ2-5, with a weak D call TRBD2 (6 bases). From germline, CDR1 is SGHTA and CDR2 FQGNSA. CDR3 length: 15 residues. Trimming left V 5 bases short and J 2 bases short, with 15 bases between. Full variable domain (missing parts from reference TRBV7-2 and TRBJ2-5): GAGVSQSPSNKVTEKGKDVELRCDPISGHTALYWYRQSLGQGLEFLIYFQGNSAPDKSGLPSDRFSAERTGGSVSTLTIQRTQQEDSAVYLCASSHGGTPQETQYFGPGTRLLVL.